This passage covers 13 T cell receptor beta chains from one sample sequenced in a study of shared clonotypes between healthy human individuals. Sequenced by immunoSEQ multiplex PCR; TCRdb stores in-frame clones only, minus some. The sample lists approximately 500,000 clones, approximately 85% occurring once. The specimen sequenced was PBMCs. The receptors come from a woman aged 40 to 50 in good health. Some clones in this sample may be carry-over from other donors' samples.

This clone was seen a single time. Here the CDR3 reads CASSTVSSTNYGYTF. The CDR3 nucleotides are TGTGCCAGCAGTACGGTTTCGAGCACTAACTATGGCTACACCTTC. The V gene is TRBV28, the J gene TRBJ1-2; D is unresolved. V was shortened by 5 bases and J by 0 bases, with 13 bases between the two germline ends. Germline V gene lookup returns CDR1 MDHEN and CDR2 SYDVKM. The CDR3 extends over 15 amino acids.

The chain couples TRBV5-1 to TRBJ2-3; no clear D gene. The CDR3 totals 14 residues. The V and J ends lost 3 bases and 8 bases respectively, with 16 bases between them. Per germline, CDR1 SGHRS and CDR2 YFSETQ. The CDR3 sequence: CASSSDGGGGTQYF. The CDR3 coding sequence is TGCGCCAGCAGCTCTGACGGCGGTGGCGGTACGCAGTATTTT.

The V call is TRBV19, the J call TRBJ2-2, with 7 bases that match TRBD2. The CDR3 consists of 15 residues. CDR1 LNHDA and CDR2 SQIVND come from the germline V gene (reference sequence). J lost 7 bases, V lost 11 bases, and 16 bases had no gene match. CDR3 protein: CARWRDYRFLGELFF. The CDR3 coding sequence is TGTGCCCGATGGAGGGACTATAGGTTCCTCGGGGAGCTGTTTTTT.

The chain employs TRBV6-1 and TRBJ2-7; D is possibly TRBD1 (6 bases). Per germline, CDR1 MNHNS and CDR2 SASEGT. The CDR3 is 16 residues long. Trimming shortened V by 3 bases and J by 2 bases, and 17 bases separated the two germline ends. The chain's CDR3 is CASSENSDRFTYEQYF. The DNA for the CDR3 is TGTGCCAGCAGTGAGAATTCCGACAGGTTCACCTACGAGCAGTACTTC.

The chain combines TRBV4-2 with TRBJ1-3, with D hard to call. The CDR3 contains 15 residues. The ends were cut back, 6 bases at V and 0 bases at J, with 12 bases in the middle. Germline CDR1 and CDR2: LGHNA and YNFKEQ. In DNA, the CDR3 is TGTGCCAGCAGTGGGGTCGGAGTCTCTGGAAACACCATATATTTT. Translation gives CASSGVGVSGNTIYF.

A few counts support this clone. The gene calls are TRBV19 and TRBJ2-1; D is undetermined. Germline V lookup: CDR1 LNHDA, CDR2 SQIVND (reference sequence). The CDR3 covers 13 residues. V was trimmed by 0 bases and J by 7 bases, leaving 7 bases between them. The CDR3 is CASSIDLENEQFF. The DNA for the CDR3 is TGTGCCAGTAGTATAGATCTGGAAAATGAGCAGTTCTTC.

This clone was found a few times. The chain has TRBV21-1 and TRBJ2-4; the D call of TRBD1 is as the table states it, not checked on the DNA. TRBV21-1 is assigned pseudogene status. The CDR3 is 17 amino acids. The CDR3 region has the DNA TGTGCCAGCAGCAAAGAGGGGCAGGGCCAAGCCAAAAACATTCAGTACTTC. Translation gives CASSKEGQGQAKNIQYF.

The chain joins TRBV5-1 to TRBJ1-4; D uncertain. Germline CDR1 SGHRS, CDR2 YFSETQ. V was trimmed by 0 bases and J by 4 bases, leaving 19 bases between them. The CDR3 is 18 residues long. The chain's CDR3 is CASSLGRQGLKDNEKLFF. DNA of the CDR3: TGCGCCAGCAGCTTGGGACGACAAGGCCTAAAGGATAATGAAAAACTGTTTTTT. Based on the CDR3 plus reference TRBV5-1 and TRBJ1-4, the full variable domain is KAGVTQTPRYLIKTRGQQVTLSCSPISGHRSVSWYQQTPGQGLQFLFEYFSETQRNKGNFPGRFSGRQFSNSRSEMNVSTLELGDSALYLCASSLGRQGLKDNEKLFFGSGTQLSVL.

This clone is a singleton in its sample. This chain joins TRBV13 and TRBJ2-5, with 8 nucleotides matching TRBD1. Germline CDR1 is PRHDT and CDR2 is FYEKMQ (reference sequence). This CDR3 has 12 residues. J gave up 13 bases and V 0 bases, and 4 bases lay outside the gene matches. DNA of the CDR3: TGTGCCAGCAGCTTAGGGACAGGGGAAACGTACTTC. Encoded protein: CASSLGTGETYF.

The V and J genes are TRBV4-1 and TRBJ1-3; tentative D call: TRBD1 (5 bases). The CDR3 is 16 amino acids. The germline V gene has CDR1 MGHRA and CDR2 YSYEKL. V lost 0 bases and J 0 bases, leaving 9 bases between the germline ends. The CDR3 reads CASSQEQVFSGNTIYF. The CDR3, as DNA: TGCGCCAGCAGCCAAGAACAGGTCTTCTCTGGAAACACCATATATTTT.

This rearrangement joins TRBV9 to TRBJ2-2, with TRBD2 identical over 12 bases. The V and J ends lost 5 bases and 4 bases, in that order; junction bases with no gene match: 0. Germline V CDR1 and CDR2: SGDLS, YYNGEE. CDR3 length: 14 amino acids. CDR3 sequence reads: CASRGLAGTGELFF. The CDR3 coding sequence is TGTGCCAGCAGGGGACTAGCGGGCACCGGGGAGCTGTTTTTT.

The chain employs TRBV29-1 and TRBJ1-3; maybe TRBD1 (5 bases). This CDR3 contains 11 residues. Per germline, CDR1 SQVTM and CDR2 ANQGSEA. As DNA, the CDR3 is TGCAGTGTGGGGGGGGGAAACACCATATATTTT. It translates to CSVGGGNTIYF.

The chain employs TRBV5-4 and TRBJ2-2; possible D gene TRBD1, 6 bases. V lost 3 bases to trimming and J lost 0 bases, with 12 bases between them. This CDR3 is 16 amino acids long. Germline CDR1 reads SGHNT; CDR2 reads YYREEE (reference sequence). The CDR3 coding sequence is TGTGCCAGCAGCTCCAGGGGACCATCGAACACCGGGGAGCTGTTTTTT. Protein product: CASSSRGPSNTGELFF.